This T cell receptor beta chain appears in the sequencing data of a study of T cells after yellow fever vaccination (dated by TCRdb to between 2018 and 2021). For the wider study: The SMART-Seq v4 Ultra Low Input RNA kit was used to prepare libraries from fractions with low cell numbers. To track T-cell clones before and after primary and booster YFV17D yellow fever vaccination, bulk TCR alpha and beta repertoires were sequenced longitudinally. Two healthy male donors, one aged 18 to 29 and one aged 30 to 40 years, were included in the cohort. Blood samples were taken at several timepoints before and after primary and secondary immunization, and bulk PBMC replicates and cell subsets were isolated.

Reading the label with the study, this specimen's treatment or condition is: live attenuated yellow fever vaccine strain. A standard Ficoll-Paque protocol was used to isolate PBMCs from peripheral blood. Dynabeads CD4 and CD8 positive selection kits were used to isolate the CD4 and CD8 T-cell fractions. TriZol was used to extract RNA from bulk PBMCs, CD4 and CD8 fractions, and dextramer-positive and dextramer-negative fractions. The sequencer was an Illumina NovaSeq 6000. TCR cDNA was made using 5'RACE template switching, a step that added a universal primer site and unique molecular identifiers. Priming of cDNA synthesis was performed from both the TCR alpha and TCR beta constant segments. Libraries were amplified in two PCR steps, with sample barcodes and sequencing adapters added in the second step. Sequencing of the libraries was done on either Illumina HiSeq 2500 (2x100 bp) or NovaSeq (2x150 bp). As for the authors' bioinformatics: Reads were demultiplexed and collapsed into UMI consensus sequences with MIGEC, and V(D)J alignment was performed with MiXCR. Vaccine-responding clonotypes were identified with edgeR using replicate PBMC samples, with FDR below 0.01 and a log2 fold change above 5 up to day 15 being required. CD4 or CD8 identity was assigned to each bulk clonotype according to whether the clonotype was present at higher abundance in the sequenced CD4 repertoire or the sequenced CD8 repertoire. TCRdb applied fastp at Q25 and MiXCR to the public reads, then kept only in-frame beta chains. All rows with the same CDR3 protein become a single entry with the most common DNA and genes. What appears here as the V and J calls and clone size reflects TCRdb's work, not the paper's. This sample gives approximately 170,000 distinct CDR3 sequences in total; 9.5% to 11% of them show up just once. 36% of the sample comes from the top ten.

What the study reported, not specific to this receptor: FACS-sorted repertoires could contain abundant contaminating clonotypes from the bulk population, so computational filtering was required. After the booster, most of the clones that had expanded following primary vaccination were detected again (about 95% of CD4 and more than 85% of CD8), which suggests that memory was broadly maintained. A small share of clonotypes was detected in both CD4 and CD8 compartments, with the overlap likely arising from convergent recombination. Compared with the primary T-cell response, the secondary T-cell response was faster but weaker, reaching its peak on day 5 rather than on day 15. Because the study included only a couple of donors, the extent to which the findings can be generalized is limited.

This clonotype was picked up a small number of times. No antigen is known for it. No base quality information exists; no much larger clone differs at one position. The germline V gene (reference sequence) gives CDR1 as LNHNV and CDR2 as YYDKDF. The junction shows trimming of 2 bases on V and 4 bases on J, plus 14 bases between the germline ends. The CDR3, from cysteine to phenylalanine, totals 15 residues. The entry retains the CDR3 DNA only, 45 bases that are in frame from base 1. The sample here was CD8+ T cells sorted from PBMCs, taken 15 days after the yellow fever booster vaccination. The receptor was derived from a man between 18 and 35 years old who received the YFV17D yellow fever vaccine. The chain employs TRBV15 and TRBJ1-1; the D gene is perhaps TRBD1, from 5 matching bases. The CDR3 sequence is CATSRPHRIPTEAFF. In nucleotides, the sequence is TGTGCCACCAGCAGACCCCACAGGATTCCCACTGAAGCTTTCTTT.